The sequence of this T cell receptor beta chain was determined in a study of shared T cell receptors in the human thymus. Germline V lookup: CDR1 MGHDK, CDR2 SYGVNS. The CDR3 length is 13 residues. Trimming cost V 4 bases and J 0 bases, with 6 bases left between them. Profiling relied on immunoSEQ multiplex PCR, and the TCRdb table lists in-frame clones only, not all of them. This sample has roughly 710,000 clones, with 80% to 90% found just once. A further study also used this sample, focusing on human thymus T cells.

The source material was thymocytes. The chain combines TRBV25-1 with TRBJ1-2; D gene unclear. This receptor was taken from a girl under three years old with a congenital heart defect. The CDR3 coding sequence is TGTGCCAGCAGTGGAGGGACTAACTATGGCTACACCTTC. Its translation: CASSGGTNYGYTF.